This record concerns one T cell receptor (beta chain) sequence. Its target is not known. The data belong to a study of cytomegalovirus exposure and HLA in healthy donors. Points from the study as a whole: Looking again later, the authors saw that most CMV-associated TCR beta chains seemed HLA-restricted. TCR beta V- and J-gene trimming, according to a later analysis, was linked to a missense DCLRE1C variant. After further analysis at a later stage, roughly 16,000 TCR beta sequences were associated with HLA alleles at 0.05 false discovery rate. An Asian-associated ancestry cluster reportedly showed fewer N-insertions than the approximately 700-donor mean in a later analysis.

This PCR relied on a set of 60 Vbeta primers and 13 Jbeta primers. This table comes from immunoSEQ multiplex PCR, and its TCRdb copy is limited to in-frame clones, with some not included. Of more than 65,000 clones listed, roughly 68% are singletons. CDR1 is SNHLY, CDR2 FYNNEI, per germline. The CDR3 spans 14 residues. V lost 6 bases and J 8 bases, leaving 16 bases between the germline ends. The clonotype originates from a woman aged 60-75 years in good health and CMV-seropositive. The sample taken for sequencing was PBMCs. The chain is built from TRBV2 and TRBJ1-4; D is unclear. In DNA, the CDR3 is TGTGCCAGCAGCTCCGGTCTCATGAGGGAAAAACTGTTTTTT. This encodes CASSSGLMREKLFF.